These 20 T cell receptor beta chains share one sample of origin, sequenced in a study of CD8 T cells in ankylosing spondylitis. TCRdb re-called the 5' RACE reads with MiXCR, one entry per CDR3 protein. The sample records some 200,000 distinct CDR3 sequences, roughly 13% being singletons. The sample taken for sequencing was blood, either unsorted or a sorted T cell fraction (not recorded which). The receptors were sampled from a male donor with ankylosing spondylitis or in good health (not recorded which).

This clonotype has at least ten counts. The chain uses TRBV12-3 or TRBV12-4 and TRBJ2-7; a possible D gene is TRBD2 (7 bases). V lost 5 bases to trimming and J lost 6 bases, with 14 bases between them. The CDR3 covers 13 residues. CDR3 region: CASSLGGGTEQYF. For the CDR3, the DNA is TGTGCCAGCAGTCTAGGGGGGGGAACCGAGCAGTACTTC.

A few counts support this clonotype. The V gene is TRBV20-1, the J gene TRBJ2-7; no clear D. V was cut by 5 bases and J by 2 bases, with 16 bases left in between. The CDR3 covers 14 residues. The germline CDR1 and CDR2 sequences are DFQATT and SNEGSKA (reference sequence). Here the CDR3 reads CSAAVSDPAYEQYF. The DNA of the CDR3 is TGCAGTGCTGCTGTCAGTGACCCCGCCTACGAGCAGTACTTC.

The gene calls are TRBV5-5 and TRBJ2-1, with a weak D call TRBD1 (6 bases). V lost 6 bases to trimming and J lost 7 bases, with 17 bases between them. Germline-derived CDR1 and CDR2 are SGHKS and YYEKEE (reference sequence). The CDR3 runs 14 residues. CDR3 region: CASIAEGVENEQFF. The CDR3 nucleotides are TGTGCCAGCATCGCAGAGGGGGTGGAAAATGAGCAGTTCTTC.

This clonotype was seen a handful of times. The genes are TRBV29-1 and TRBJ2-7; D is perhaps TRBD1 or TRBD2 (5 bases each). The V end lost 7 bases, the J end lost 5 bases, and 18 bases lay between the germline ends. The CDR3 totals 13 residues. The germline CDR1 and CDR2 sequences are SQVTM and ANQGSEA. This chain's CDR3 is CSGLLGVQDEQYF. DNA of the CDR3: TGCAGCGGTCTACTAGGGGTTCAGGACGAGCAGTACTTC.

The chain joins TRBV5-4 to TRBJ2-1, with D maybe TRBD2 (5 bases). Trimming pared 5 bases from V and 8 bases from J, leaving 14 bases between. CDR3 length: 13 amino acids. Germline loops: CDR1 SGHNT, CDR2 YYREEE (reference sequence). The CDR3 DNA sequence: TGTGCCAGCAGATTCGGAGGTCGGGATGAGCAGTTCTTC. This translates into CASRFGGRDEQFF. The full variable domain, rest sourced from reference TRBV5-4 and TRBJ2-1, is ETGVTQSPTHLIKTRGQQVTLRCSSQSGHNTVSWYQQALGQGPQFIFQYYREEENGRGNFPPRFSGLQFPNYSSELNVNALELDDSALYLCASRFGGRDEQFFGPGTRLTVL.

V is TRBV4-1 and J is TRBJ1-5, with D perhaps matching TRBD1 (5 bases). CDR3 length: 14 residues. In germline, CDR1 is MGHRA, CDR2 YSYEKL. Trimming left V 2 bases short and J 6 bases short, with 11 bases between. In DNA, the CDR3 is TGCGCCAGCAGCCAAAAATTAGGGACTCAGCCCCAGCATTTT. This gives the protein CASSQKLGTQPQHF.

The gene calls are TRBV11-2 and TRBJ2-7; the D gene is possibly TRBD1 (7 bases). Trimming took 3 bases from V and 3 from J, leaving 21 bases between them. The germline gives CDR1 SGHAT, CDR2 FQNNGV. The CDR3 is 17 residues long. This chain's CDR3 is CASSLIKGASVGYEQYF. The CDR3 DNA follows: TGTGCCAGCAGCTTGATTAAGGGGGCTAGCGTGGGCTACGAGCAGTACTTC. Using reference TRBV11-2 and TRBJ2-7 for the parts outside the CDR3, the full variable domain is EAGVAQSPRYKIIEKRQSVAFWCNPISGHATLYWYQQILGQGPKLLIQFQNNGVVDDSQLPKDRFSAERLKGVDSTLKIQPAKLEDSAVYLCASSLIKGASVGYEQYFGPGTRLTVT.

In this sample, this clonotype turned up many times. The chain carries TRBV4-1 and TRBJ2-5; 8 positions match TRBD1. Looked up from germline, CDR1 is MGHRA and CDR2 is YSYEKL. After removal of 4 bases from V and 3 bases from J, the junction contained 7 bases not matched to a gene. CDR3 length: 15 amino acids. The CDR3 spells CASSPIGQGEETQYF. CDR3 bases: TGCGCCAGCAGCCCGATCGGACAGGGAGAAGAGACCCAGTACTTC.

The chain carries TRBV13 and TRBJ2-7, with D uncertain. This CDR3 is built from 11 residues. Germline V gene sequence: CDR1 PRHDT, CDR2 FYEKMQ (reference sequence). Between the trimmed V and J ends, which lost 3 bases and 8 bases, there was a span of 8 bases. The CDR3 spells CASSFNGKQYF. The CDR3 DNA follows: TGTGCCAGCAGCTTCAACGGCAAGCAGTACTTC.

This clonotype was seen at least ten times. The CDR3 DNA sequence: TGCGCCAGCAGCTGGACCGGGACAGGGGACTACGAGCAGTACTTC. Its protein is CASSWTGTGDYEQYF. The gene calls are TRBV5-1 and TRBJ2-7; 10 nucleotides line up with TRBD1. The germline CDR1 and CDR2 sequences are SGHRS and YFSETQ. J was trimmed by 3 bases and V by 3 bases; bases with no gene match: 6. The CDR3 is made up of 15 amino acids.

This clonotype was observed many times. The rearrangement joins TRBV2 to TRBJ2-1; D possibly corresponds to TRBD2 (6 bases). This CDR3 is built from 15 residues. Germline loops: CDR1 SNHLY, CDR2 FYNNEI. Between the trimmed V and J ends, which lost 8 bases and 0 bases, there was a span of 14 bases. The CDR3 coding sequence is TGTGCCAGCGGAATGCGGGGTACCTCCTACAATGAGCAGTTCTTC. Protein: CASGMRGTSYNEQFF.

This clonotype is a singleton in its sample. This could be a read error, since a much larger clone is one nucleotide away. The V call is TRBV10-3, the J call TRBJ2-1, with 8 bases identical to TRBD2. Germline assignment: CDR1 ENHRY and CDR2 SYGVKD. The CDR3 spans 16 residues. The CDR3 bases are TGTGCCATCAGAGGGGGAGCGGGAGCCCCCTACAGTGAGCAGTTCTTC. This encodes CAIRGGAGAPYSEQFF.

This clonotype was counted a few times. The chain couples TRBV4-1 to TRBJ2-7, with 9 bases lining up with TRBD2. J was trimmed by 6 bases and V by 4 bases; bases with no gene match: 10. CDR1 is MGHRA and CDR2 is YSYEKL in the germline V gene. The CDR3 runs to 15 residues. The CDR3, as DNA: TGCGCCAGCAGCCCCCAAGCAGCGGGAGGCCCCGAGCAGTACTTC. Translating it yields CASSPQAAGGPEQYF.

The chain links TRBV4-1 to TRBJ1-1, with a possible D match to TRBD1 (5 bases). The CDR3 runs 14 residues. Trimming took 0 bases from V and 5 from J, leaving 10 bases between them. Per the germline V gene, CDR1 is MGHRA and CDR2 is YSYEKL. As DNA, the CDR3 is TGCGCCAGCAGCCAAGAGGGGGGTAGTACTGAAGCTTTCTTT. Protein sequence: CASSQEGGSTEAFF.

V gene TRBV12-3 or TRBV12-4 combines with J gene TRBJ2-1; possible D gene TRBD1, 5 bases. V was shortened by 6 bases and J by 0 bases, with 15 bases between the two germline ends. There are 16 residues in the CDR3. The CDR3 loop is CASRRGMGSSYNEQFF. CDR3 DNA sequence: TGTGCCAGCAGAAGGGGAATGGGCAGCTCCTACAATGAGCAGTTCTTC.

This clonotype was detected many times. V is TRBV29-1 and J is TRBJ2-3; D gene uncertain. This CDR3 is built from 13 residues. Looked up from germline, CDR1 is SQVTM and CDR2 is ANQGSEA. Deletions cut 6 bases from V and 5 bases from J, with 15 bases between. CDR3 loop: CSVSLVGGDTQYF. Here the CDR3 DNA reads TGCAGCGTCAGCCTCGTGGGTGGAGATACGCAGTATTTT.

This clonotype was seen many times. V is TRBV4-2 and J is TRBJ2-3; maybe TRBD2 (6 bases). Germline loops: CDR1 LGHNA, CDR2 YNFKEQ. The CDR3 spans 15 residues. The germline V and J ends were trimmed by 3 bases and 2 bases, with 12 bases remaining between them. The CDR3 here is CASSHPLAPTDTQYF. DNA of the CDR3: TGTGCCAGCAGCCACCCACTAGCCCCCACAGATACGCAGTATTTT.

This clonotype has ten or more counts. This sequence joins TRBV29-1 and TRBJ2-7, with a weak D call TRBD1 (5 bases). CDR3 length: 12 residues. V dropped 6 bases and J dropped 6 bases, with 15 bases sitting between them. Germline assignment: CDR1 SQVTM and CDR2 ANQGSEA. CDR3 residues: CSVSERGGEQYF. CDR3 DNA sequence: TGCAGCGTCTCGGAAAGGGGTGGCGAGCAGTACTTC.

In its sample, this clonotype was seen many times. V and J are TRBV5-1 and TRBJ2-1; D is unresolved. From germline, CDR1 is SGHRS and CDR2 YFSETQ. Trimming took 4 bases from V and 3 from J, leaving 11 bases between them. The CDR3 runs to 14 residues. CDR3 residues: CASSPIVYYNEQFF. CDR3 sequence (DNA): TGCGCCAGCAGCCCCATTGTCTACTACAATGAGCAGTTCTTC. The whole variable domain, filled in from reference TRBV5-1 and TRBJ2-1, reads KAGVTQTPRYLIKTRGQQVTLSCSPISGHRSVSWYQQTPGQGLQFLFEYFSETQRNKGNFPGRFSGRQFSNSRSEMNVSTLELGDSALYLCASSPIVYYNEQFFGPGTRLTVL.

The chain uses TRBV7-7 and TRBJ2-5; 7 nucleotides agree with TRBD1. This CDR3 contains 15 residues. V gave up 4 bases and J gave up 3 bases; unmatched junction bases: 8. Germline CDR1 reads SSHAT; CDR2 reads FNYEAQ (reference sequence). The CDR3 here is CASSSSPGTEETQYF. DNA of the CDR3: TGTGCCAGCAGCTCGTCTCCCGGGACAGAAGAGACCCAGTACTTC.